The text below deals with one T cell receptor beta chain. These data are taken from a study of shared clonotypes between healthy human individuals. The CDR3 contains 14 residues. Clones were sequenced by immunoSEQ multiplex PCR, and TCRdb holds only the in-frame ones, with some missing. The sample lists over 2 million clones; 85% to 95% were seen once. The chain uses TRBV21-1 and TRBJ2-5; TRBD1 is the table's D call and was not checked against the DNA. TRBV21-1 is marked as a pseudogene. The TCR was taken from a man younger than 35 in good health. Some clones in this sample may be carry-over from other donors' samples. Specimen: naive CD4+ T cells from PBMCs. Subset denoted: CD45RA+ positively selected. CDR3 sequence: CASSRVGSQETQYF. The CDR3 coding sequence is TGTGCCAGCAGCAGGGTGGGCAGTCAAGAGACCCAGTACTTC.